The 27 T cell receptor beta chains below come from one sample, sequenced in a study of T cell changes during pregnancy in multiple sclerosis. Here immunoSEQ multiplex PCR was the method, and the copy in TCRdb shows in-frame clones only, minus some. Here the sample spans tens of thousands of clones, roughly 89% being singletons. Sequencing used peripheral blood, obtained in the second trimester of pregnancy. Receptors were obtained from a female donor with multiple sclerosis, enrolled in a pregnancy study.

This chain joins TRBV19 and TRBJ2-7; perhaps TRBD1 as D (6 bases). The CDR3 length is 14 residues. The germline V gene has CDR1 LNHDA and CDR2 SQIVND (reference sequence). Trimming removed 5 bases from V and 2 bases from J, with 13 bases in between. The CDR3 coding sequence is TGTGCCAGTAGTCTGGCTCAGGGGCCCTACGAGCAGTACTTC. Amino acids: CASSLAQGPYEQYF.

V and J are TRBV9 and TRBJ1-6, with a possible D match to TRBD1 (5 bases). Germline V gene lookup returns CDR1 SGDLS and CDR2 YYNGEE. This CDR3 is built from 15 residues. V lost 3 bases and J 10 bases, leaving 17 bases between the germline ends. CDR3 bases: TGTGCCAGCAGCGCTGGGGGGGAAGCGGGATCACCCCTCCACTTT. Protein sequence: CASSAGGEAGSPLHF. Together with reference TRBV9 and TRBJ1-6, the CDR3 gives the full variable domain: DSGVTQTPKHLITATGQRVTLRCSPRSGDLSVYWYQQSLDQGLQFLIQYYNGEERAKGNILERFSAQQFPDLHSELNLSSLELGDSALYFCASSAGGEAGSPLHFGNGTRLTVT.

The rearrangement uses TRBV4-3 and TRBJ2-1; the D is unclear. Per the germline V gene, CDR1 is LGHNA and CDR2 is YSLEER. This CDR3 is 12 amino acids long. The V gene lost 4 bases and the J gene lost 5 bases, with 6 bases spanning the gap. CDR3 protein: CASSLADNEQFF. As DNA, the CDR3 is TGCGCCAGCAGCCTGGCCGACAATGAGCAGTTCTTC.

The rearrangement links TRBV5-1 to TRBJ2-7; 13 nucleotides align to TRBD2. The CDR3 covers 15 residues. Germline V gene lookup returns CDR1 SGHRS and CDR2 YFSETQ. J lost 4 bases, V lost 3 bases, and 4 bases had no gene match. CDR3 in DNA: TGCGCCAGCAGCTCGGGACTAGCGGGGAGTTACGAGCAGTACTTC. Protein: CASSSGLAGSYEQYF.

The chain uses TRBV29-1 and TRBJ1-4; D might be TRBD1 (5 bases). Germline loops: CDR1 SQVTM, CDR2 ANQGSEA. This CDR3 contains 14 residues. Deletions cut 7 bases from V and 7 bases from J, with 19 bases between. In DNA, the CDR3 is TGCAGCGGTGGCGGTGTGCAGGGCGGTGAAAAACTGTTTTTT. As protein: CSGGGVQGGEKLFF.

J is TRBJ1-4 and V is TRBV13; perhaps TRBD1 as D (6 bases). The germline V and J ends were trimmed by 2 bases and 8 bases, with 12 bases remaining between them. The length of the CDR3 is 14 residues. Germline V gene lookup returns CDR1 PRHDT and CDR2 FYEKMQ (reference sequence). The CDR3 region is CASSLSGVNEKLFF. Here the CDR3 DNA reads TGTGCCAGCAGCTTATCAGGGGTTAACGAAAAACTGTTTTTT.

This rearrangement joins TRBV5-4 to TRBJ2-2, with D possibly TRBD1 on 6 matching bases. Germline V gene lookup returns CDR1 SGHNT and CDR2 YYREEE (reference sequence). CDR3 length: 14 residues. The V and J ends lost 0 bases and 5 bases respectively, with 8 bases between them. CDR3 sequence: CASSLVRGTGELFF. CDR3 DNA: TGTGCCAGCAGCTTGGTCAGGGGAACCGGGGAGCTGTTTTTT.

The chain couples TRBV30 to TRBJ1-6; D gene unclear. V was clipped by 7 bases and J by 5 bases, with 15 bases between them. The CDR3 length is 14 residues. Germline V gene sequence: CDR1 GTSNPN, CDR2 SVGIG (reference sequence). The CDR3 sequence is CALAGRSNNSPLHF. DNA of the CDR3: TGTGCCTTAGCCGGCCGTAGCAATAATTCACCCCTCCACTTT.

The CDR3 sequence is CASSLTAGGPGELFF. The CDR3 DNA sequence: TGTGCCAGCAGCTTAACGGCGGGGGGGCCCGGGGAGCTGTTTTTT. V is TRBV7-2 and J is TRBJ2-2; 9 positions match TRBD2. V shed 2 bases and J 6 bases; nucleotides not matched to a gene: 4. Germline CDR1 SGHTA, CDR2 FQGNSA. CDR3 length equals 15 residues.

V gene TRBV5-6 combines with J gene TRBJ2-3; 10 nucleotides match TRBD1. V trimming: 2 bases; J trimming: 4 bases; junction bases outside the gene matches: 7. The CDR3 extends over 16 amino acids. Germline lookup yields CDR1 SGHDT and CDR2 YYEEEE. CDR3: CASSFPDRGLADTQYF. For the CDR3, the DNA is TGTGCCAGCAGCTTCCCCGACAGGGGGCTAGCAGATACGCAGTATTTT. Full variable domain (missing parts from reference TRBV5-6 and TRBJ2-3): DAGVTQSPTHLIKTRGQQVTLRCSPKSGHDTVSWYQQALGQGPQFIFQYYEEEERQRGNFPDRFSGHQFPNYSSELNVNALLLGDSALYLCASSFPDRGLADTQYFGPGTRLTVL.

This chain connects TRBV6-5 to TRBJ2-7; the D is unclear. Germline assignment: CDR1 MNHEY and CDR2 SVGAGI. V was shortened by 7 bases and J by 5 bases, with 18 bases between the two germline ends. This CDR3 is 14 amino acids long. In nucleotides, the CDR3 is TGTGCCAGCACCCCAGACAATGCAAGGAACGAGCAGTACTTC. Its translation: CASTPDNARNEQYF.

CDR3 in amino acids: CASSYRGQYTEAFF. CDR3 in DNA: TGTGCCAGCAGTTACAGGGGGCAATACACTGAAGCTTTCTTT. The chain is built from TRBV14 and TRBJ1-1; 9 nucleotides align to TRBD1. Germline CDR1 reads SGHDN; CDR2 reads FVKESK. The CDR3 consists of 14 residues. Unmatched junction bases numbered 5, after V lost 6 bases and J lost 3 bases. The variable domain in full, with the rest retrieved from reference TRBV14 and TRBJ1-1, is EAGVTQFPSHSVIEKGQTVTLRCDPISGHDNLYWYRRVMGKEIKFLLHFVKESKQDESGMPNNRFLAERTGGTYSTLKVQPAELEDSGVYFCASSYRGQYTEAFFGQGTRLTVV.

The chain couples TRBV6-6 to TRBJ1-2; the match to TRBD1 covers 8 bases. Germline CDR1 and CDR2: MNHNY and SVGAGI (reference sequence). The trim removed 4 bases at V and 5 bases at J, leaving 9 bases unmatched. CDR3 length equals 15 residues. DNA for the CDR3: TGTGCCAGCAGTTCCCCCGGACAGGGCCCGTATGGCTACACCTTC. This sequence encodes CASSSPGQGPYGYTF.

The rearrangement joins TRBV21-1 to TRBJ2-7; the tabulated D call, TRBD1, remains unverified against the DNA. TRBV21-1 is an annotated pseudogene. This CDR3 has 13 amino acids. The CDR3 DNA sequence: TGTGCCAGCAGTACAGCCATCCCCTACGAGCAGTACTTC. Translating gives CASSTAIPYEQYF.

This chain links TRBV9 with TRBJ2-2; tentatively, D is TRBD1 (6 bases). Germline assignment: CDR1 SGDLS and CDR2 YYNGEE. Deletions cut 2 bases from V and 3 bases from J, with 11 bases between. CDR3 length: 15 amino acids. The CDR3, as DNA: TGTGCCAGCAGCGTTAGCCAGGGGTACACCGGGGAGCTGTTTTTT. Its protein product is CASSVSQGYTGELFF.

The chain carries TRBV19 and TRBJ2-7; D possibly corresponds to TRBD2 (5 bases). V lost 3 bases, J lost 4 bases, and 13 bases lay in between. CDR3 length: 14 amino acids. Germline CDR1 reads LNHDA; CDR2 reads SQIVND (reference sequence). CDR3 bases: TGTGCCAGTAGTATCAGAGGGCTTGGGTACGAGCAGTACTTC. Protein: CASSIRGLGYEQYF.

V and J are TRBV5-4 and TRBJ2-7; TRBD1 aligns across 11 bases. Germline loops: CDR1 SGHNT, CDR2 YYREEE (reference sequence). V lost 4 bases, J lost 7 bases, and 10 bases stayed unmatched. CDR3 length: 15 residues. The DNA for the CDR3 is TGTGCCAGCAGCCTACGGACAGGGGGCGCGGAAGAGCAGTACTTC. It yields the protein CASSLRTGGAEEQYF.

This chain connects TRBV9 to TRBJ2-2; 9 bases align to TRBD2. The V and J ends lost 2 bases and 1 base, in that order; junction bases with no gene match: 6. The germline V gene encodes CDR1 SGDLS and CDR2 YYNGEE. This CDR3 comprises 17 residues. The CDR3 reads CASSVLAGALNTGELFF. CDR3 in DNA: TGTGCCAGCAGCGTTTTAGCGGGGGCCTTGAACACCGGGGAGCTGTTTTTT.

The rearrangement links TRBV9 to TRBJ2-1; no clear D gene. Germline V CDR1 and CDR2: SGDLS, YYNGEE. CDR3 length: 15 amino acids. V lost 3 bases, J lost 0 bases, and 10 bases lay in between. CDR3 amino acids: CASSEAGSSYNEQFF. The CDR3 nucleotides are TGTGCCAGCAGCGAGGCAGGAAGCTCCTACAATGAGCAGTTCTTC.

The V gene is TRBV18, the J gene TRBJ1-1; D unresolved. There are 15 residues in the CDR3. Trimming left V 8 bases short and J 4 bases short, with 20 bases between. Germline V gene lookup returns CDR1 KGHSH and CDR2 LQKENI. As DNA, the CDR3 is TGTGCCAGCACCCTGAGGGTCTCAGAGGGCACTGAAGCTTTCTTT. Translated, it gives CASTLRVSEGTEAFF.

DNA for the CDR3: TGCGCCAGCAGCCAAGAGGGCAGCACCGGGGAGCTGTTTTTT. It codes for CASSQEGSTGELFF. J is TRBJ2-2 and V is TRBV4-3; D is undetermined. This CDR3 is 14 amino acids long. CDR1 and CDR2 (germline): LGHNA, YSLEER. V lost 0 bases and J 4 bases, leaving 6 bases between the germline ends.

The gene calls are TRBV21-1 and TRBJ1-5. TRBV21-1 has pseudogene status. The CDR3 covers 14 residues. The CDR3 region is CASSAGEDDQPQHF. The CDR3 coding sequence is TGTGCCAGCAGCGCGGGGGAAGATGATCAGCCCCAGCATTTT.

The V call is TRBV9, the J call TRBJ2-7, with D perhaps TRBD1 (6 bases). V lost 1 base, J lost 4 bases, and 15 bases lay in between. Germline assignment: CDR1 SGDLS and CDR2 YYNGEE. This CDR3 comprises 15 residues. Written as DNA, the CDR3 is TGTGCCAGCAGCGTAACCCCCAGGGGTCTGTACGAGCAGTACTTC. Its translation: CASSVTPRGLYEQYF.

This clone was counted between two and nine times. This rearrangement joins TRBV28 to TRBJ1-4; D is ambiguous. In germline, CDR1 is MDHEN, CDR2 SYDVKM. The CDR3 loop spans 14 amino acids. V lost 10 bases and J 8 bases, leaving 20 bases between the germline ends. The CDR3, as DNA: TGTGCCACCACATCACCGAGTTACGGGGAAAAACTGTTTTTT. It yields the protein CATTSPSYGEKLFF.

The V and J genes are TRBV9 and TRBJ2-3; 12 nucleotides align to TRBD2. CDR1 SGDLS and CDR2 YYNGEE come from the germline V gene. V lost 4 bases, J lost 1 base, and 4 bases stayed unmatched. The CDR3 is 16 amino acids. This CDR3 reads CASSPRTSGGTDTQYF. In DNA form, the CDR3 reads TGTGCCAGCAGCCCCAGGACTAGCGGGGGCACAGATACGCAGTATTTT.

The CDR3 sequence is CAISTGGSPLHF. The CDR3 region has the DNA TGTGCCATCAGCACGGGGGGATCACCCCTCCACTTT. This sequence joins TRBV10-3 and TRBJ1-6, with D possibly TRBD1 on 5 matching bases. V lost 6 bases and J lost 10, with 10 bases in between. The CDR3 loop spans 12 amino acids. CDR1 is ENHRY, CDR2 SYGVKD, per germline.

In regard to this clone: Relative to the germline gene, one junction end is altered; a read error may explain this. The V and J genes are TRBV6-5 and TRBJ2-7, with D possibly being TRBD1 (5 bases). This CDR3 is built from 13 residues. CDR1 and CDR2 (germline): MNHEY, SVGAGI. The CDR3 coding sequence is TGTGCCATCAGTGGACAACGGAACTACGAGCAGTACTTC. This sequence encodes CAISGQRNYEQYF.